The rows below give T cell receptor beta chains drawn from one sample of a study of cytomegalovirus exposure and HLA in healthy donors. Some clones are missing from TCRdb's copy, which holds only in-frame ones; the method was immunoSEQ multiplex PCR. This table has approximately 210,000 clones, about three quarters appearing once. Input material: PBMCs. The receptors come from a male donor in good health and CMV-seronegative. The CDR3 runs from the conserved cysteine through the conserved F or W. The D gene is left open where the match is weak. Clone size is shown for a subset of rows, as once, few, many or a class of expanded clone.

v_gene: TRBV6-1; abundance: NA; d_gene: TRBD1; j_gene: TRBJ1-3; CDR3nt: TGTGCCAGCTACCGGGACAGCGGAAACACCATATATTTT; CDR3aa: CASYRDSGNTIYF
v_gene: TRBV4-1; abundance: once; d_gene: NA; j_gene: TRBJ2-2; CDR3nt: TGCGCCAGCAGCCAAGATCTGTGTTGGCGGTATTTCACCGGGGAGCTGTTTTTT; CDR3aa: CASSQDLCWRYFTGELFF
v_gene: TRBV27; abundance: once; d_gene: TRBD1; j_gene: TRBJ1-1; CDR3nt: TGTGCCAGCAGTTTGTTGACAGGGCAAGACGCTGAAGCTTTCTTT; CDR3aa: CASSLLTGQDAEAFF
v_gene: TRBV7-2; abundance: NA; d_gene: NA; j_gene: TRBJ2-7; CDR3nt: TGTGCCAGCAGCTTGGCAACGACGACAGGCTACGAGCAGTACTTC; CDR3aa: CASSLATTTGYEQYF
v_gene: TRBV9; abundance: once; d_gene: TRBD1; j_gene: TRBJ1-5; CDR3nt: TGTGCCAGCAGCGTAGGGGACAGGGAATCGGGGCGGCCCCAGCATTTT; CDR3aa: CASSVGDRESGRPQHF
v_gene: TRBV6-5; abundance: NA; d_gene: NA; j_gene: TRBJ1-1; CDR3nt: TGTGCCTCAAGGTGGGGGCGAGACACTGAAGCTTTCTTT; CDR3aa: CASRWGRDTEAFF
v_gene: TRBV27; abundance: few; d_gene: NA; j_gene: TRBJ2-7; CDR3nt: TGTGCCAGCAGTTTAGGGGTTCAGGGGGAGCAGTACTTC; CDR3aa: CASSLGVQGEQYF
v_gene: TRBV13; abundance: few; d_gene: NA; j_gene: TRBJ2-6; CDR3nt: TGTGCCAGCAGCTTCGAAGGAGCTGGGGCCAACGTCCTGACTTTC; CDR3aa: CASSFEGAGANVLTF
v_gene: TRBV27; abundance: NA; d_gene: NA; j_gene: TRBJ2-3; CDR3nt: TGTGCCAGCAGGGATCCGGGACTGAAGGATACGCAGTATTTT; CDR3aa: CASRDPGLKDTQYF
v_gene: TRBV15; abundance: NA; d_gene: NA; j_gene: TRBJ2-7; CDR3nt: TGTGCCACCAGTCGAACCGGCACCCTAGAGCCTTACGAGCAGTACTTC; CDR3aa: CATSRTGTLEPYEQYF
v_gene: TRBV7-2; abundance: NA; d_gene: TRBD2; j_gene: TRBJ2-7; CDR3nt: TGTGCCAGCAGCTTAGGTGGCGCTAGCGGCAATTTCTACGAGCAGTACTTC; CDR3aa: CASSLGGASGNFYEQYF
v_gene: TRBV5-4; abundance: NA; d_gene: NA; j_gene: TRBJ2-2; CDR3nt: TGTGCCAGCAGCTTGCCTAGCGCGAACACCGGGGAGCTGTTTTTT; CDR3aa: CASSLPSANTGELFF
v_gene: TRBV5-1; abundance: NA; d_gene: NA; j_gene: TRBJ2-1; CDR3nt: TGCGCCAGCAGCTTGGGTTCTTGGACGGGAATAAACAATGAGCAGTTCTTC; CDR3aa: CASSLGSWTGINNEQFF
v_gene: TRBV28; abundance: NA; d_gene: TRBD2; j_gene: TRBJ2-7; CDR3nt: TGTGCCAGCAGTGCCACGGGGGGGGAGTACGAGCAGTACTTC; CDR3aa: CASSATGGEYEQYF
v_gene: TRBV27; abundance: NA; d_gene: TRBD1; j_gene: TRBJ2-5; CDR3nt: TGTGCCAGCAGTTTGGGGGACAGGGCAGGGGAGACCCAGTACTTC; CDR3aa: CASSLGDRAGETQYF
v_gene: TRBV30; abundance: once; d_gene: NA; j_gene: TRBJ1-6; CDR3nt: TGTGCCTTGTCGGGGGGACGGGATTCACCCCTCCACTTT; CDR3aa: CALSGGRDSPLHF
v_gene: TRBV11-2; abundance: NA; d_gene: TRBD2; j_gene: TRBJ2-7; CDR3nt: TGTGCCAGCAGTCCTTTTAGCGGGAGGTCCCACGAGCAGTACTTC; CDR3aa: CASSPFSGRSHEQYF
v_gene: TRBV19; abundance: NA; d_gene: NA; j_gene: TRBJ1-1; CDR3nt: TGTGCCAGTAGTATTTGGACAGCGAACACTGAAGCTTTCTTT; CDR3aa: CASSIWTANTEAFF
v_gene: TRBV30; abundance: NA; d_gene: NA; j_gene: TRBJ1-1; CDR3nt: TGTGCCTGGACATACGGCACTGAAGCTTTCTTT; CDR3aa: CAWTYGTEAFF
v_gene: TRBV6-1; abundance: NA; d_gene: NA; j_gene: TRBJ1-3; CDR3nt: TGTGCCAGCAGTGACAGGGCTGGAAACACCATATATTTT; CDR3aa: CASSDRAGNTIYF
v_gene: TRBV7-3; abundance: NA; d_gene: NA; j_gene: TRBJ2-1; CDR3nt: TGTGCCAGCAGCCCGCAGGCAGGAATACACAATGAGCAGTTCTTC; CDR3aa: CASSPQAGIHNEQFF
v_gene: TRBV27; abundance: NA; d_gene: TRBD1; j_gene: TRBJ2-7; CDR3nt: TGTGCCAGCAGCACTACAATGGGGACAGGGGCTGGAAACGAGCAGTACTTC; CDR3aa: CASSTTMGTGAGNEQYF
v_gene: TRBV6-5; abundance: NA; d_gene: TRBD1; j_gene: TRBJ1-2; CDR3nt: TGTGCCAGCAGTTACTCTACCCGGGACAGGGGGGGCTACACCTTC; CDR3aa: CASSYSTRDRGGYTF
v_gene: TRBV6-1; abundance: NA; d_gene: TRBD2; j_gene: TRBJ2-1; CDR3nt: TGTGCCAGCAGTGACCGGACTAGCGGGCCCATGGCGCTCTTC; CDR3aa: CASSDRTSGPMALF
v_gene: TRBV4-3; abundance: NA; d_gene: NA; j_gene: TRBJ2-3; CDR3nt: TGCGCCAGCAGCCAGGATAGGGTACTAGCAGATACGCAGTATTTT; CDR3aa: CASSQDRVLADTQYF
v_gene: TRBV25-1; abundance: NA; d_gene: TRBD1; j_gene: TRBJ1-2; CDR3nt: TGTGCCAGCAGTAGACCGGGACAGACGATAGACTACACCTTC; CDR3aa: CASSRPGQTIDYTF
v_gene: TRBV30; abundance: NA; d_gene: TRBD2; j_gene: TRBJ2-5; CDR3nt: TGTGCCGGAATAGCTAGCGGGAGTGGAGAGACCCAGTACTTC; CDR3aa: CAGIASGSGETQYF
v_gene: TRBV5-1; abundance: few; d_gene: NA; j_gene: TRBJ2-3; CDR3nt: TGCGCCAGCAATCCTTTGTTGGGTAGCGCCACAGATACGCAGTATTTT; CDR3aa: CASNPLLGSATDTQYF
v_gene: TRBV2; abundance: NA; d_gene: TRBD2; j_gene: TRBJ2-7; CDR3nt: TGTGCCAGCACCGGGGATAGCGGGAGCTCCTACGAGCAGTACTTC; CDR3aa: CASTGDSGSSYEQYF
v_gene: TRBV9; abundance: NA; d_gene: TRBD1; j_gene: TRBJ1-2; CDR3nt: TGTGCCAGCAGCGTAGTCGACAGGGCCTATGGCTACACCTTC; CDR3aa: CASSVVDRAYGYTF
v_gene: TRBV13; abundance: NA; d_gene: NA; j_gene: TRBJ1-3; CDR3nt: TGTGCCAGCAGCGAACAGGGTGCGACTGGAAACACCATATATTTT; CDR3aa: CASSEQGATGNTIYF
v_gene: TRBV25-1; abundance: NA; d_gene: NA; j_gene: TRBJ2-5; CDR3nt: TGTGCCAGCAGTACCTCACGGGACTACCAAGAGACCCAGTACTTC; CDR3aa: CASSTSRDYQETQYF
v_gene: TRBV27; abundance: NA; d_gene: NA; j_gene: TRBJ1-2; CDR3nt: TGTGCCAGCAGTTTATCGTCCCTCTCGGGCTATGGCTACACCTTC; CDR3aa: CASSLSSLSGYGYTF
v_gene: TRBV5-1; abundance: few; d_gene: NA; j_gene: TRBJ2-7; CDR3nt: TGCGCCAGCAGCTTGGTGACAGCCCTCACCTACGAGCAGTACTTC; CDR3aa: CASSLVTALTYEQYF
v_gene: TRBV27; abundance: NA; d_gene: NA; j_gene: TRBJ2-5; CDR3nt: TGTGCCAGCAGTTTATCGTTACCGAGGTACCAAGAGACCCAGTACTTC; CDR3aa: CASSLSLPRYQETQYF
v_gene: TRBV4-3; abundance: NA; d_gene: TRBD1; j_gene: TRBJ1-4; CDR3nt: TGCGCCAGCAGCCAAGAGTGGGACAGGGGGCGCCTTGAAAAACTGTTTTTT; CDR3aa: CASSQEWDRGRLEKLFF
v_gene: TRBV11-2; abundance: NA; d_gene: NA; j_gene: TRBJ1-3; CDR3nt: TGTGCCAGCAGCTTAGTGGGACACGCCGGCTCTGGAAACACCATATATTTT; CDR3aa: CASSLVGHAGSGNTIYF
v_gene: TRBV20-1; abundance: NA; d_gene: NA; j_gene: TRBJ2-2; CDR3nt: TGCAGTGCTAGAATAGAAAGGGAGCTGTTTTTT; CDR3aa: CSARIERELFF
v_gene: TRBV5-4; abundance: few; d_gene: NA; j_gene: TRBJ1-2; CDR3nt: TGTGCCAGCAGCTCCGGGTCTAGTTATGGCTACACCTTC; CDR3aa: CASSSGSSYGYTF
v_gene: TRBV19; abundance: NA; d_gene: NA; j_gene: TRBJ1-5; CDR3nt: TGTGCCAGTAGTATGCGTGTGTGGAGGGGACTCGGTCAGCCCCAGCATTTT; CDR3aa: CASSMRVWRGLGQPQHF
v_gene: TRBV6-4; abundance: NA; d_gene: NA; j_gene: TRBJ1-5; CDR3nt: TGTGCCAGCAGTGACTCTAAAGGGGGAAATCAGCCCCAGCATTTT; CDR3aa: CASSDSKGGNQPQHF
v_gene: TRBV18; abundance: once; d_gene: TRBD1; j_gene: TRBJ1-1; CDR3nt: TGTGCCAGCTCGGCGGACAGGGGCCGGGGCACTGAAGCTTTCTTT; CDR3aa: CASSADRGRGTEAFF
v_gene: TRBV28; abundance: NA; d_gene: TRBD2; j_gene: TRBJ2-7; CDR3nt: TGTGCCAGCAGTTTCGGCGGGGGGCAGAACGAGCAGTACTTC; CDR3aa: CASSFGGGQNEQYF
v_gene: TRBV5-1; abundance: NA; d_gene: TRBD1; j_gene: TRBJ1-1; CDR3nt: TGCGCCAGCAGCTTGGGCAGGGGGACGGCTGAAGCTTTCTTT; CDR3aa: CASSLGRGTAEAFF
v_gene: TRBV4-2; abundance: NA; d_gene: TRBD2; j_gene: TRBJ2-2; CDR3nt: TGTGCCAGCAGCCATTCGGGACTAGCGGACACCGGGGAGCTGTTTTTT; CDR3aa: CASSHSGLADTGELFF
v_gene: TRBV5-6; abundance: NA; d_gene: TRBD2; j_gene: TRBJ2-1; CDR3nt: TGTGCCAGCAGCTTGGCGGTAGCGGGATACTCCTACAATGAGCAGTTCTTC; CDR3aa: CASSLAVAGYSYNEQFF
v_gene: TRBV27; abundance: NA; d_gene: TRBD1; j_gene: TRBJ1-6; CDR3nt: TGTGCCAGCAGCCAAGTTCAGTTACTTGGGACAGGGGAACCCCTCCACTTT; CDR3aa: CASSQVQLLGTGEPLHF
v_gene: TRBV7-2; abundance: NA; d_gene: NA; j_gene: TRBJ1-3; CDR3nt: TGTGCCAGCAGCTTGCCCGTGGAGGACACCATATATTTT; CDR3aa: CASSLPVEDTIYF
v_gene: TRBV15; abundance: few; d_gene: TRBD2; j_gene: TRBJ2-5; CDR3nt: TGTGCCACCAGCGGGACTAGCGTAGAGACCCAGTACTTC; CDR3aa: CATSGTSVETQYF
v_gene: TRBV28; abundance: NA; d_gene: TRBD1; j_gene: TRBJ2-7; CDR3nt: TGTGCCAGCAGTCAACAGGGGGCAGCCTACGAGCAGTACTTC; CDR3aa: CASSQQGAAYEQYF
v_gene: TRBV28; abundance: few; d_gene: TRBD1; j_gene: TRBJ1-1; CDR3nt: TGTGCCAGCAGAGAACGGACAGGCCAGAACACTGAAGCTTTCTTT; CDR3aa: CASRERTGQNTEAFF
v_gene: TRBV27; abundance: NA; d_gene: TRBD1; j_gene: TRBJ1-2; CDR3nt: TGTGCCAGCAGTGCGAACCCTCTGCCGGGACAGGGGGGACGGGGCTACACCTTC; CDR3aa: CASSANPLPGQGGRGYTF
v_gene: TRBV10-3; abundance: NA; d_gene: NA; j_gene: TRBJ2-7; CDR3nt: TGTGCCATCAGTGAACCTGGGTCGGGGAACGATGTCTACGAGCAGTACTTC; CDR3aa: CAISEPGSGNDVYEQYF
v_gene: TRBV14; abundance: few; d_gene: TRBD1; j_gene: TRBJ1-6; CDR3nt: TGTGCCAGCAGCCATACCGGGACAGGGGGCACTCCTAATTCACCCCTCCACTTT; CDR3aa: CASSHTGTGGTPNSPLHF
v_gene: TRBV19; abundance: NA; d_gene: NA; j_gene: TRBJ1-1; CDR3nt: TGTGCCAGTAGTTGGGGACAACCGAACACTGAAGCTTTCTTT; CDR3aa: CASSWGQPNTEAFF
v_gene: TRBV7-6; abundance: NA; d_gene: NA; j_gene: TRBJ2-5; CDR3nt: TGTGCCAGCAGCTTAGTCCGACCCGGGGAGACCCAGTACTTC; CDR3aa: CASSLVRPGETQYF
v_gene: TRBV2; abundance: NA; d_gene: NA; j_gene: TRBJ1-3; CDR3nt: TGTGCCAGCGCCCGGTCGAACTCTGGAAACACCATATATTTT; CDR3aa: CASARSNSGNTIYF
v_gene: TRBV19; abundance: NA; d_gene: NA; j_gene: TRBJ1-1; CDR3nt: TGTGCCAGTAGTCCTCCTGGGAGTACTGAAGCTTTCTTT; CDR3aa: CASSPPGSTEAFF
v_gene: TRBV18; abundance: NA; d_gene: TRBD1; j_gene: TRBJ1-6; CDR3nt: TGTGCCAGCTCACAGGGACAGAATAATTCACCCCTCCACTTT; CDR3aa: CASSQGQNNSPLHF